This record concerns one T cell receptor beta chain sequence. What it binds is unknown. This sample stems from a study of beta chain features in type 1 diabetes. Study-level findings and limits: Type 1 diabetes patients showed a moderate but significant shortening of TCRB CDR3s in all four CD4+ subsets.

The ends lost 6 bases at V and 3 bases at J; junction bases unmatched: 12. The CDR3 consists of 16 residues. Germline V lookup: CDR1 SGDLS, CDR2 YYNGEE. What was sequenced were expressed TCRB transcripts, since all of the isolated RNA had been reverse transcribed. The method was immunoSEQ multiplex PCR; TCRdb's version includes in-frame clones alone and lacks a portion of them. The table lists about 300,000 clones, less than 15% of them singletons. The receptor's source is a woman aged 18-29 years with type 1 diabetes. The chain uses TRBV9 and TRBJ2-1; 7 positions agree with TRBD1. Sequenced input: naive CD4+ T cells from blood. The CDR3 is CASTPGLRGHYNEQFF. CDR3 DNA sequence: TGTGCCAGCACCCCCGGTTTGAGGGGGCACTACAATGAGCAGTTCTTC.